Each of the 29 T cell receptor beta chains below was sequenced from the same sample in a study of early T cells in non-severe SARS-CoV-2 infection. TCRdb independently ran MiXCR on the 5' RACE reads; one entry per CDR3 protein. Among 50,000 or so distinct CDR3 sequences listed, 5.6% were seen once. Sequencing input: whole blood. Every receptor here comes from an adult who was a healthcare worker with PCR-confirmed SARS-CoV-2 infection or an uninfected control (not recorded which).

This clonotype was picked up many times. V usage is TRBV12-3 or TRBV12-4 and J usage is TRBJ2-6; D call uncertain. The CDR3 extends over 15 amino acids. V shed 2 bases and J shed 0 bases, with 5 bases lying between them. This CDR3 reads CASSLYSSGANVLTF. CDR3 sequence (DNA): TGTGCCAGCAGTTTATACAGCTCTGGGGCCAACGTCCTGACTTTC.

This chain connects TRBV28 to TRBJ2-3; 9 positions match TRBD2. J lost 4 bases, V lost 4 bases, and 9 bases had no gene match. This CDR3 comprises 16 residues. Germline V gene data show CDR1 as MDHEN and CDR2 as SYDVKM. CDR3 amino acids: CASSSPLAGGSDTQYF. CDR3 nucleotide sequence: TGTGCCAGCAGTTCCCCCTTGGCGGGGGGGTCAGATACGCAGTATTTT.

This clonotype was seen repeatedly, ten times or more. The chain recombines TRBV2 with TRBJ1-4; TRBD1 aligns across 8 bases. The CDR3 runs 15 residues. Germline V gives CDR1 SNHLY, CDR2 FYNNEI. The junction had 10 bases not matched to a gene; V was cut back by 8 bases and J by 5 bases. DNA of the CDR3: TGTGCCAGCCAACCGCAGGGGGCGCGGAATGAAAAACTGTTTTTT. This gives the protein CASQPQGARNEKLFF.

There are many counts of this clonotype. The rearrangement joins TRBV30 to TRBJ1-4, with D tentatively TRBD1 (6 bases). The V gene lost 0 bases and the J gene lost 4 bases, with 9 bases spanning the gap. Germline assignment: CDR1 GTSNPN and CDR2 SVGIG (reference sequence). CDR3 length equals 14 residues. The CDR3: CAWSVKGVNEKLFF. The CDR3 nucleotides are TGTGCCTGGAGTGTAAAGGGGGTTAATGAAAAACTGTTTTTT.

The chain uses TRBV2 and TRBJ2-4, with 8 bases that match TRBD2. The germline CDR1 and CDR2 sequences are SNHLY and FYNNEI. The CDR3 contains 13 residues. J was trimmed by 6 bases and V by 7 bases; bases with no gene match: 5. As DNA, the CDR3 is TGTGCCAGCATGGGACTAGACTTAAACATTCAGTACTTC. Protein sequence: CASMGLDLNIQYF.

This clonotype appeared many times. V gene TRBV30 combines with J gene TRBJ2-3; no firm D call. The CDR3 consists of 18 residues. Germline CDR1 GTSNPN, CDR2 SVGIG (reference sequence). Trimming removed 0 bases at V and 3 bases at J, with 22 bases between. CDR3 coding DNA: TGTGCCTGGAGTGTTTCAATATTGGCTGGGTTGAGGACAGATACGCAGTATTTT. This gives the protein CAWSVSILAGLRTDTQYF.

This clonotype was seen ten or more times. J is TRBJ1-5 and V is TRBV6-2 or TRBV6-3; the match to TRBD1 covers 7 bases. The J segment lost 5 bases and the V segment lost 4 bases, leaving 5 bases of the junction unmatched. CDR3 length: 14 amino acids. Germline lookup yields CDR1 MNHEY and CDR2 SVGEGT. CDR3 DNA: TGTGCCAGCAGTTTGCCAGACAGGGATCAGCCCCAGCATTTT. This sequence encodes CASSLPDRDQPQHF.

This clonotype has more than one count but fewer than ten. The J gene is TRBJ1-3, the V gene TRBV5-4, with D possibly matching TRBD1 (5 bases). This CDR3 region has 14 residues. CDR1 and CDR2 (germline): SGHNT, YYREEE (reference sequence). V was shortened by 1 base and J by 1 base, with 6 bases between the two germline ends. CDR3 region: CASSLSGSGNTIYF. CDR3 DNA: TGTGCCAGCAGCTTGTCAGGGTCTGGAAACACCATATATTTT.

This chain uses TRBV11-2 with TRBJ2-1, with 11 bases identical to TRBD2. Trimming cost V 2 bases and J 7 bases; bases outside gene matches: 7. Germline V gene data show CDR1 as SGHAT and CDR2 as FQNNGV. There are 16 residues in the CDR3. The CDR3 here is CASSLPLAGVGNEQFF. The CDR3 nucleotides are TGTGCCAGCAGCTTACCACTAGCGGGAGTCGGGAATGAGCAGTTCTTC. The complete variable domain, with remaining parts taken from reference TRBV11-2 and TRBJ2-1, reads EAGVAQSPRYKIIEKRQSVAFWCNPISGHATLYWYQQILGQGPKLLIQFQNNGVVDDSQLPKDRFSAERLKGVDSTLKIQPAKLEDSAVYLCASSLPLAGVGNEQFFGPGTRLTVL.

This clonotype was detected many times. This chain joins TRBV29-1 and TRBJ1-2; 8 bases map to TRBD1. Per germline, CDR1 SQVTM and CDR2 ANQGSEA. This CDR3 region has 13 residues. V gave up 3 bases and J gave up 8 bases; unmatched junction bases: 8. Written as DNA, the CDR3 is TGCAGCGTTGACAGGGGGCCCACGTTCGGCTACACCTTC. This codes for CSVDRGPTFGYTF.

This clonotype was counted at least ten times. The V and J genes are TRBV12-3 or TRBV12-4 and TRBJ1-5; tentative D call: TRBD1 (5 bases). Trimming cost V 8 bases and J 0 bases, with 8 bases left between them. The CDR3 is 13 residues long. The CDR3 nucleotides read TGTGCCAGCCGGGGGGGTAGCAATCAGCCCCAGCATTTT. Protein product: CASRGGSNQPQHF.

This clonotype was recorded many times. The chain employs TRBV6-2 or TRBV6-3 and TRBJ2-5; 10 bases match TRBD2. The CDR3 has 16 amino acids. Germline CDR1 MNHEY, CDR2 SVGEGT. Unmatched junction bases numbered 4, after V lost 0 bases and J lost 3 bases. CDR3 DNA: TGTGCCAGCAGTTACTCCCTAGCGGGGGCGGAAGAGACCCAGTACTTC. Its translation is CASSYSLAGAEETQYF.

This chain uses TRBV4-3 with TRBJ2-3; D not resolved. Germline V gene lookup returns CDR1 LGHNA and CDR2 YSLEER. Trimming took off 5 bases at V and 0 bases at J, with 9 bases between the two ends. This CDR3 comprises 14 residues. The CDR3, as DNA: TGCGCCAGCAGCAAAGTAGGAAGCACAGATACGCAGTATTTT. Its translation: CASSKVGSTDTQYF.

The sample holds many counts of this clonotype. The chain joins TRBV19 to TRBJ2-4, with unresolved D. CDR3 length: 16 amino acids. Germline V lookup: CDR1 LNHDA, CDR2 SQIVND (reference sequence). Trimming shortened V by 4 bases and J by 3 bases, and 16 bases separated the two germline ends. CDR3 sequence reads: CASSRSGGEVKNIQYF. CDR3 in DNA: TGTGCCAGTAGTAGGTCGGGCGGAGAGGTCAAAAACATTCAGTACTTC.

This clonotype was observed a few times. This sequence joins TRBV6-1 and TRBJ2-6, with a weak D call TRBD2 (6 bases). V lost 6 bases to trimming and J lost 1 base, with 19 bases between them. The V gene's germline CDR1 is MNHNS and CDR2 SASEGT. The CDR3 is 18 amino acids. CDR3: CASRAGSLSPSGANVLTF. The CDR3, as DNA: TGTGCCAGCAGGGCCGGGAGCCTCAGCCCTTCTGGGGCCAACGTCCTGACTTTC.

This clonotype was seen many times. V and J are TRBV25-1 and TRBJ2-1; possible D gene TRBD1, 6 bases. V was shortened by 5 bases and J by 7 bases, with 21 bases between the two germline ends. From germline, CDR1 is MGHDK and CDR2 SYGVNS. The CDR3 spans 16 residues. The CDR3 DNA follows: TGTGCCAGCAGTCTCACCGGGACATTACGTGGGAATGAGCAGTTCTTC. Translation gives CASSLTGTLRGNEQFF.

This clonotype was detected many times. The chain has TRBV24-1 and TRBJ2-7, with 12 positions matching TRBD2. The germline V gene encodes CDR1 KGHDR and CDR2 SFDVKD. Trimming removed 5 bases from V and 2 bases from J; junction bases left unmatched: 3. There are 15 residues in the CDR3. The CDR3 region has the DNA TGTGCCACCAGTGCCACTAGCGGGAGGCCCTACGAGCAGTACTTC. This codes for CATSATSGRPYEQYF.

The chain is built from TRBV18 and TRBJ1-5; D uncertain. Germline assignment: CDR1 KGHSH and CDR2 LQKENI. The CDR3 consists of 14 residues. The germline V and J ends were trimmed by 3 bases and 3 bases, with 9 bases remaining between them. CDR3 residues: CASSPGSVNQPQHF. CDR3 bases: TGTGCCAGCTCACCCGGGAGTGTCAATCAGCCCCAGCATTTT. Supplemented by reference TRBV18 and TRBJ1-5, the full variable domain reads NAGVMQNPRHLVRRRGQEARLRCSPMKGHSHVYWYRQLPEEGLKFMVYLQKENIIDESGMPKERFSAEFPKEGPSILRIQQVVRGDSAAYFCASSPGSVNQPQHFGDGTRLSIL.

This clonotype was observed many times. This chain links TRBV15 with TRBJ2-6; D uncertain. The CDR3 extends over 16 amino acids. V was trimmed by 5 bases and J by 0 bases, leaving 11 bases between them. CDR1 is LNHNV and CDR2 is YYDKDF in the germline V gene (reference sequence). CDR3 region: CATSPLGTSGANVLTF. The CDR3 DNA sequence: TGTGCCACCAGCCCCCTGGGAACCTCTGGGGCCAACGTCCTGACTTTC.

This clonotype was seen at least ten times. The chain links TRBV6-2 or TRBV6-3 to TRBJ1-6; D may be TRBD1 (5 bases). V was clipped by 1 base and J by 4 bases, with 11 bases between them. Germline V lookup: CDR1 MNHEY, CDR2 SVGEGT. CDR3 length equals 16 residues. The DNA of the CDR3 is TGTGCCAGCAGTTACTTCGGACAAGCTTATAATTCACCCCTCCACTTT. Protein: CASSYFGQAYNSPLHF.

This clonotype was observed at least ten times. The chain uses TRBV7-2 and TRBJ2-4; 12 bases align to TRBD1. V dropped 5 bases and J dropped 7; count of bases not matched to a gene: 6. The CDR3 totals 15 residues. The germline V gene encodes CDR1 SGHTA and CDR2 FQGNSA. CDR3 nucleotides: TGTGCCAGCAGCAGGCCGGGACAGGGGGCCAACATTCAGTACTTC. Amino acid sequence: CASSRPGQGANIQYF. The complete variable domain, with remaining parts taken from reference TRBV7-2 and TRBJ2-4, reads GAGVSQSPSNKVTEKGKDVELRCDPISGHTALYWYRQSLGQGLEFLIYFQGNSAPDKSGLPSDRFSAERTGGSVSTLTIQRTQQEDSAVYLCASSRPGQGANIQYFGAGTRLSVL.

This clonotype appeared a few times. This chain connects TRBV5-1 to TRBJ2-1; 12 nucleotides match TRBD2. The CDR3 sequence is 14 residues long. Unmatched junction bases numbered 3, after V lost 6 bases and J lost 5 bases. CDR1 and CDR2 (germline): SGHRS, YFSETQ. In DNA form, the CDR3 reads TGCGCCAGCAACCTAGCGGGAGGGAACAATGAGCAGTTCTTC. Translation gives CASNLAGGNNEQFF.

This clonotype came up many times. The rearrangement joins TRBV9 to TRBJ2-7; 10 bases line up with TRBD2. CDR1 is SGDLS and CDR2 is YYNGEE in the germline V gene. The CDR3 covers 15 residues. V lost 4 bases to trimming and J lost 6 bases; unmatched junction nucleotides: 10. CDR3 sequence reads: CASSPPGVAGGEQYF. The CDR3 nucleotides are TGTGCCAGCAGCCCCCCGGGGGTAGCGGGAGGCGAGCAGTACTTC.

At least ten counts were recorded for this clonotype. The chain carries TRBV29-1 and TRBJ1-2; 7 nucleotides line up with TRBD1. Germline V lookup: CDR1 SQVTM, CDR2 ANQGSEA. This CDR3 spans 11 amino acids. V shed 6 bases and J 4 bases; nucleotides not matched to a gene: 2. In DNA, the CDR3 is TGCAGCGTCCCAGGGGGCTATGGCTACACCTTC. This sequence encodes CSVPGGYGYTF.

The sample holds a few counts of this clonotype. The CDR3 sequence is CASTLSGNGANVLTF. For the CDR3, the DNA is TGTGCCAGCACCCTCTCCGGCAATGGGGCCAACGTCCTGACTTTC. The chain is built from TRBV5-4 and TRBJ2-6; D is ambiguous. Trimming took off 6 bases at V and 3 bases at J, with 13 bases between the two ends. The CDR3 totals 15 residues. From germline, CDR1 is SGHNT and CDR2 YYREEE (reference sequence).

On this clonotype itself: This may be a read error: a much more frequent sequence differs by one nucleotide. The chain is built from TRBV6-6 and TRBJ1-3; D ambiguous. The germline V gene encodes CDR1 MNHNY and CDR2 SVGAGI (reference sequence). The CDR3 has 12 amino acids. CDR3 nucleotide sequence: TGTGCCAGCGGGGATGCTGGAAACACCGTATATTTT. Protein sequence: CASGDAGNTVYF.

This clonotype was counted at least ten times. The chain couples TRBV5-1 to TRBJ1-1, with 7 positions matching TRBD1. V gave up 1 base and J gave up 1 base; unmatched junction bases: 1. This CDR3 contains 14 residues. CDR1 is SGHRS and CDR2 is YFSETQ in the germline V gene. The CDR3: CASSLPGGNTEAFF. The CDR3 coding sequence is TGCGCCAGCAGCTTGCCAGGGGGGAACACTGAAGCTTTCTTT.

In this sample, this clonotype turned up many times. V is TRBV27 and J is TRBJ1-2; 8 bases line up with TRBD1. The CDR3 length is 13 residues. Germline CDR1 MNHEY, CDR2 SMNVEV (reference sequence). V was clipped by 4 bases and J by 7 bases; unmatched bases: 5. The CDR3 region has the DNA TGTGCCAGCAGTTGGACAGGGTGGGCTGGCTACACCTTC. Translated: CASSWTGWAGYTF.

This clonotype was seen repeatedly, ten times or more. This chain connects TRBV7-2 to TRBJ2-5; 12 positions match TRBD1. The CDR3 has 16 residues. The J segment lost 6 bases and the V segment lost 4 bases, leaving 9 bases of the junction unmatched. Per the germline V gene, CDR1 is SGHTA and CDR2 is FQGNSA. CDR3 residues: CASSSDAGTGGQTQYF. CDR3 nucleotide sequence: TGTGCCAGCAGCTCCGATGCCGGGACAGGGGGCCAGACCCAGTACTTC. Filled out from reference TRBV7-2 and TRBJ2-5, the complete variable domain reads GAGVSQSPSNKVTEKGKDVELRCDPISGHTALYWYRQSLGQGLEFLIYFQGNSAPDKSGLPSDRFSAERTGGSVSTLTIQRTQQEDSAVYLCASSSDAGTGGQTQYFGPGTRLLVL.